This TCR beta chain originates from a study of neurological immune-mediated disorders. Each TCR transcript was tagged with a 10-nucleotide random UMI during 5'RACE. From the 5' RACE reads, TCRdb called clonotypes with MiXCR, one entry per CDR3 protein. The data show 55,000 to 75,000 distinct CDR3 sequences, over 2% seen once. In this sample, this clonotype turned up many times. The germline CDR1 and CDR2 sequences are LGHDT and YNNKEL (reference sequence). The V and J ends lost 6 bases and 1 base respectively, with 9 bases between them. This CDR3 has 14 residues. Sequenced material: PBMCs. This sequence originates from a man in his forties or fifties with multiple sclerosis. The chain couples TRBV3-1 to TRBJ2-2; weak D call: TRBD2 (7 bases). The CDR3 region is CASRRGLNTGELFF. In DNA, the CDR3 is TGTGCCAGCAGGCGGGGGCTGAACACCGGGGAGCTGTTTTTT. Based on the CDR3 plus reference TRBV3-1 and TRBJ2-2, the full variable domain is DTAVSQTPKYLVTQMGNDKSIKCEQNLGHDTMYWYKQDSKKFLKIMFSYNNKELIINETVPNRFSPKSPDKAHLNLHINSLELGDSAVYFCASRRGLNTGELFFGEGSRLTVL.